This T cell receptor beta chain is from a study of blood T cell repertoires in COVID-19. The CDR3 consists of 15 residues. V was pared by 0 bases and J by 9 bases, with 14 bases between. CDR1 is LNHNV, CDR2 YYDKDF, per germline (reference sequence). The study assigned cohorts using participant-reported clinical history. Authors' analysis steps: Nucleated cell number was recorded as an estimate derived from reference gene primer amplification. Sequenced by immunoSEQ multiplex PCR; TCRdb stores in-frame clones only, minus some. Clone size and V and J calls were adopted from that table, with D and trimming inferred from the DNA. The profile shows more than 200,000 clones, roughly 86% of them singletons.

The source is a woman aged 30 to 39 with acute COVID-19. The chain links TRBV15 to TRBJ1-4; D unclear. Sequenced: PBMCs or T cells enriched from blood (not recorded which). The CDR3 loop is CATSRDPGSIQKLFF. The CDR3 DNA reads as TGTGCCACCAGCAGAGATCCGGGGTCAATCCAAAAACTGTTTTTT.